The source of this T cell receptor beta chain is a study of T cell responses to AZD1222 COVID-19 vaccine. The assay was immunoSEQ multiplex PCR, and TCRdb's table has in-frame clones only and misses some. The sample has roughly 150,000 clones, roughly 89% seen once. The study, taken as a whole, reports: Spike-specific TCRs gained breadth and depth after people received two AZD1222 doses. Baseline seropositivity occurred in only a handful of AZD1222 recipients. Without day 14 samples, only post-peak T cell repertoires were studied.

Comment on this clone: The antigen is undetermined.

The sequence was obtained from an adult in good health. Sample: peripheral blood, taken on day 0 of AZD1222 vaccination.

The CDR3 region has the DNA TGTGCCAGTAGTATTGGGACAGTCTCCTACGAGCAGTACTTC. As protein: CASSIGTVSYEQYF. The genes are TRBV19 and TRBJ2-7; 7 nucleotides agree with TRBD1. Germline V CDR1 and CDR2: LNHDA, SQIVND (reference sequence). Trimming took 3 bases from V and 0 from J; bases not matched to a gene: 2. CDR3 size: 14 residues.